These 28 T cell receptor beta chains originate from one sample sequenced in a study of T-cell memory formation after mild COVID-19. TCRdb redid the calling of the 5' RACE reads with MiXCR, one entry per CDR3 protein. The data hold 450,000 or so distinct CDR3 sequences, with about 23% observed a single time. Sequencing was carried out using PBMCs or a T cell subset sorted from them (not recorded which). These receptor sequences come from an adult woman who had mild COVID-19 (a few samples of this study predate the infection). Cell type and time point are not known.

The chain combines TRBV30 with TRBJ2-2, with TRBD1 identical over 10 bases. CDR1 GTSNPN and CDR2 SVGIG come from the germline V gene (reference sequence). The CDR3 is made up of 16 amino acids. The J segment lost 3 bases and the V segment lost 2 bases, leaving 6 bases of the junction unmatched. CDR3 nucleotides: TGTGCCTGGAGTTTAGGACAGGGGGTCTACACCGGGGAGCTGTTTTTT. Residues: CAWSLGQGVYTGELFF.

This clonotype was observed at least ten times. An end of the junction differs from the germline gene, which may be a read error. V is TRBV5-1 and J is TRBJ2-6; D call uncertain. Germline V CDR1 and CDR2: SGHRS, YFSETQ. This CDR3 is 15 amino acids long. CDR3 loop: CASSLGGAGANVLTF. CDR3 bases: TGTGCCAGCAGTTTAGGCGGTGCCGGGGCCAACGTCCTGACTTTC.

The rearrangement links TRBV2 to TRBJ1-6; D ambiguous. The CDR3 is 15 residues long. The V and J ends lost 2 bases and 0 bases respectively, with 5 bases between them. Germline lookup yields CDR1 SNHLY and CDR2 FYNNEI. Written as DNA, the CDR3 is TGTGCCAGCAGTGAACTAAGCTCCTATAATTCACCCCTCCACTTT. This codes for CASSELSSYNSPLHF.

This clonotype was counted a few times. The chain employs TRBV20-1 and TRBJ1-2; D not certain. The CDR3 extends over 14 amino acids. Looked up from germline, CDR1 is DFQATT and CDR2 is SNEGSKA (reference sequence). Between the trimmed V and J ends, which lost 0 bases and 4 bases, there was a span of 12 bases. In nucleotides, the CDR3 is TGCAGTGCTAGAGATCCAGCAAGGTCCTATGGCTACACCTTC. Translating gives CSARDPARSYGYTF.

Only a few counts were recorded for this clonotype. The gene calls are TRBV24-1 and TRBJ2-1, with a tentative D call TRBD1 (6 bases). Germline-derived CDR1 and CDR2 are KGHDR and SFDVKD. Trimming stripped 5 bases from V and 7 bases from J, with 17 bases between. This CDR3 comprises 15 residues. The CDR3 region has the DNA TGTGCCACCAGTGCAACAGGGTTTACTAGTAATGAGCAGTTCTTC. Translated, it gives CATSATGFTSNEQFF.

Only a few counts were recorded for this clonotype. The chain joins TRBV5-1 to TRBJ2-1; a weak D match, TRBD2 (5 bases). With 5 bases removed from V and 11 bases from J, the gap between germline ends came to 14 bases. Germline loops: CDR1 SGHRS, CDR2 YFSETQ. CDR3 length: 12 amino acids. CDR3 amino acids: CASRGASLQQFF. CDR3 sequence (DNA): TGCGCCAGCAGAGGAGCTAGCCTCCAGCAGTTCTTC.

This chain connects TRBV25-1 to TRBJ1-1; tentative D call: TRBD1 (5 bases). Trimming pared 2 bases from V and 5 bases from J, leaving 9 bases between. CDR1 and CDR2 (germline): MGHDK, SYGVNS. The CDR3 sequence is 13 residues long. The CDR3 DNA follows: TGTGCCAGCAGTGAAATGGGGGGTACTGAAGCTTTCTTT. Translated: CASSEMGGTEAFF. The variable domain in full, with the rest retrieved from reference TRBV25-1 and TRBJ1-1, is EADIYQTPRYLVIGTGKKITLECSQTMGHDKMYWYQQDPGMELHLIHYSYGVNSTEKGDLSSESTVSRIRTEHFPLTLESARPSHTSQYLCASSEMGGTEAFFGQGTRLTVV.

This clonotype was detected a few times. The CDR3 sequence: CSARDAGGVDIQYF. CDR3 coding DNA: TGCAGTGCTAGGGATGCGGGAGGGGTGGACATTCAGTACTTC. This rearrangement joins TRBV20-1 to TRBJ2-4, with 9 bases identical to TRBD2. There are 14 residues in the CDR3. The trim removed 3 bases at V and 8 bases at J, leaving 8 bases unmatched. CDR1 and CDR2 from the germline V gene are DFQATT and SNEGSKA (reference sequence).

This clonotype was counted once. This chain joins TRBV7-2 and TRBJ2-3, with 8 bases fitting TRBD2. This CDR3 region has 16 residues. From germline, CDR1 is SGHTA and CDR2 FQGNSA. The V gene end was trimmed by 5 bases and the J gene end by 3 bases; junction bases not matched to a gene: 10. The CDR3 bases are TGTGCCAGCAGCCGTGGAGGCGGGAGGTGGACAGATACGCAGTATTTT. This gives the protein CASSRGGGRWTDTQYF.

This CDR3 is CAISDLAGAYEQYF. For the CDR3, the DNA is TGTGCCATCAGTGATCTAGCGGGAGCCTACGAGCAGTACTTC. This chain links TRBV10-3 with TRBJ2-7; 10 bases line up with TRBD2. The CDR3 runs 14 residues. Germline V gene lookup returns CDR1 ENHRY and CDR2 SYGVKD. V lost 3 bases, J lost 2 bases, and 1 base stayed unmatched.

The CDR3, as DNA: TGTGCCTGCGATGGACCGGCCGAAGCTTTCTTT. It is translated as CACDGPAEAFF. V and J are TRBV30 and TRBJ1-1; D not certain. CDR3 size: 11 residues. V dropped 6 bases and J dropped 8 bases, with 13 bases sitting between them. The germline gives CDR1 GTSNPN, CDR2 SVGIG (reference sequence).

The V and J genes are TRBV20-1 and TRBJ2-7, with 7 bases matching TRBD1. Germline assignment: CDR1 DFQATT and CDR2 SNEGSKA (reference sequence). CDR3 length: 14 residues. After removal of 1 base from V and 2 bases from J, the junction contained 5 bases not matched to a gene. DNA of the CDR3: TGCAGTGCTAGAGTAACACAGGGGACCTACGAGCAGTACTTC. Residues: CSARVTQGTYEQYF.

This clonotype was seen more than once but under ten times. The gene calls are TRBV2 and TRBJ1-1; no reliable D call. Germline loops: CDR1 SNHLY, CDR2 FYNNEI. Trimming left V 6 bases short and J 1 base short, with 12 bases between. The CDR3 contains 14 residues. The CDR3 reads CASRGRRGNTEAFF. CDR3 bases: TGTGCCAGCAGGGGTAGGCGAGGGAACACTGAAGCTTTCTTT.

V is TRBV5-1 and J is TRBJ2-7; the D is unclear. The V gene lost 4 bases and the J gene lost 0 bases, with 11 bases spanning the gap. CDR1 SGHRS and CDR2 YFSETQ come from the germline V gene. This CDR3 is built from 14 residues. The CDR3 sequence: CASSASENSYEQYF. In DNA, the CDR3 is TGCGCCAGCAGCGCCTCCGAGAACTCCTACGAGCAGTACTTC.

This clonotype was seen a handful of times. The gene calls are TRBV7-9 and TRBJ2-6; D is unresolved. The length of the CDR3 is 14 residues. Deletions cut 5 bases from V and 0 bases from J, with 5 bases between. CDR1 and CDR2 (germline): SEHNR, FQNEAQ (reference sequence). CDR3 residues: CASSQDSGANVLTF. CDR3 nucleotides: TGTGCCAGCAGCCAGGACTCTGGGGCCAACGTCCTGACTTTC.

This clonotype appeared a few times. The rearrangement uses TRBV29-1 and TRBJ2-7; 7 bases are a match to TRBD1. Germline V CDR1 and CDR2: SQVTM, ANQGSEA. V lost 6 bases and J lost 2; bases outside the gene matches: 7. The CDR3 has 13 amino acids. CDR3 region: CSVGTADTYEQYF. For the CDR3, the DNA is TGCAGCGTGGGGACAGCAGATACCTACGAGCAGTACTTC.

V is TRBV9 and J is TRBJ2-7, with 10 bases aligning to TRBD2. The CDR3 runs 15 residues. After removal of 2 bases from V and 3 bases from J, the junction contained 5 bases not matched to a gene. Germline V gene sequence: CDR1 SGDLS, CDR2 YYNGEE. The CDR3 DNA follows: TGTGCCAGCAGCGTTGGGACTAGCGCCGGCTACGAGCAGTACTTC. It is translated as CASSVGTSAGYEQYF.

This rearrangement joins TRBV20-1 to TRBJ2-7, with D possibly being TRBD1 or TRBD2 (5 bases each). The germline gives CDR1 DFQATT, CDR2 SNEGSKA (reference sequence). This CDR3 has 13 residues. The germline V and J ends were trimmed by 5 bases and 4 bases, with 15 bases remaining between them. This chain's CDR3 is CSASRSGTYEQYF. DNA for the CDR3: TGCAGTGCTTCCAGGTCCGGGACGTACGAGCAGTACTTC.

DNA for the CDR3: TGTGCCAGCAGCGTAGGCGGGGACAGGACCTACAATGAGCAGTTCTTC. It is translated as CASSVGGDRTYNEQFF. The chain carries TRBV9 and TRBJ2-1, with 8 positions matching TRBD1. Losses at the gene ends were 0 bases for V and 2 bases for J; bases not matched to a gene: 4. Germline V CDR1 and CDR2: SGDLS, YYNGEE. This CDR3 comprises 16 residues.

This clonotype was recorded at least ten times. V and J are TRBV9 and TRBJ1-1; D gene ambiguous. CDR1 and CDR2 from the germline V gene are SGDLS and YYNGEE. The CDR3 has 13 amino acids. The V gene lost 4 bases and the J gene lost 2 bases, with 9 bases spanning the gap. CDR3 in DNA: TGTGCCAGCAGCCCCTCAGGTAACACTGAAGCTTTCTTT. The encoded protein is CASSPSGNTEAFF.

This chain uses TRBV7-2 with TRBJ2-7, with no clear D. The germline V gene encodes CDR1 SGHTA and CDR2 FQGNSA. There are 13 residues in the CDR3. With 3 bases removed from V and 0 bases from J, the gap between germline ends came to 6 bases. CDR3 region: CASSFYSSYEQYF. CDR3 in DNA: TGTGCCAGCAGCTTCTATAGCTCCTACGAGCAGTACTTC.

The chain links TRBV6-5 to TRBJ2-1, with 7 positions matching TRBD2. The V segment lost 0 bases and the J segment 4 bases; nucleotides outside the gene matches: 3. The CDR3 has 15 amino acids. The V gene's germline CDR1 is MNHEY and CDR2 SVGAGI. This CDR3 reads CASSYSGGVYNEQFF. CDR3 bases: TGTGCCAGCAGTTACTCGGGGGGGGTATACAATGAGCAGTTCTTC.

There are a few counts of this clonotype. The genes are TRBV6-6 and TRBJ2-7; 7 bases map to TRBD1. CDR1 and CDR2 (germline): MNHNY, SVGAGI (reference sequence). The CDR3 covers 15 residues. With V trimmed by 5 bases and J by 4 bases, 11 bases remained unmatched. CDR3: CASSATGTEDYEQYF. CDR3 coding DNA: TGTGCCAGCAGTGCGACCGGGACAGAGGATTACGAGCAGTACTTC.

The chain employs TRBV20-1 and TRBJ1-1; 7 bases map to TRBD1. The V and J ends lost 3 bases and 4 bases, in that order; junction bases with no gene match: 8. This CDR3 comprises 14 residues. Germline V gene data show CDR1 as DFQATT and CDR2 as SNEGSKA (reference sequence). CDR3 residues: CSARELWDSTEAFF. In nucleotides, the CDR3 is TGCAGTGCTAGGGAACTGTGGGACAGCACTGAAGCTTTCTTT.

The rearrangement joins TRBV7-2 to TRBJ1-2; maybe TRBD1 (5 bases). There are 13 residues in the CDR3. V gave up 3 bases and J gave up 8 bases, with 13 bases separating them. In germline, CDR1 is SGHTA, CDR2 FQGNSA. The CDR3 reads CASSLTGVRGYTF. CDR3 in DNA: TGTGCCAGCAGCTTGACGGGGGTGCGGGGCTACACCTTC.

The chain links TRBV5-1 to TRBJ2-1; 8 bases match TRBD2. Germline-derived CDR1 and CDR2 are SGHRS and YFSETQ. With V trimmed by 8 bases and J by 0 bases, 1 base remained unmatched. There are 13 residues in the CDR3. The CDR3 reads CASTSGSYNEQFF. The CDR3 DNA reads TGCGCCAGTACTAGCGGCTCCTACAATGAGCAGTTCTTC.

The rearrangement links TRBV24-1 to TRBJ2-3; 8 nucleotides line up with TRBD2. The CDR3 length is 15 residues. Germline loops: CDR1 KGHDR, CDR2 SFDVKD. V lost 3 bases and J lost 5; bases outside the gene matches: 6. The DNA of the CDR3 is TGTGCCACCAGTGATCGCAGCGGGAGACAAGATACGCAGTATTTT. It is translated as CATSDRSGRQDTQYF.

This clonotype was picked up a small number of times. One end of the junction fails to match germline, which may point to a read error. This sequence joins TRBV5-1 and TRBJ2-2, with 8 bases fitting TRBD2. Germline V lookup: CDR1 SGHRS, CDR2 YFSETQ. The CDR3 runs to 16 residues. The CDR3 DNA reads TGCGCCAGCAGCTTTCAACTAGCGGATAGCGCCGGGGAGCTTTTTTTT. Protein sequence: CASSFQLADSAGELFF.